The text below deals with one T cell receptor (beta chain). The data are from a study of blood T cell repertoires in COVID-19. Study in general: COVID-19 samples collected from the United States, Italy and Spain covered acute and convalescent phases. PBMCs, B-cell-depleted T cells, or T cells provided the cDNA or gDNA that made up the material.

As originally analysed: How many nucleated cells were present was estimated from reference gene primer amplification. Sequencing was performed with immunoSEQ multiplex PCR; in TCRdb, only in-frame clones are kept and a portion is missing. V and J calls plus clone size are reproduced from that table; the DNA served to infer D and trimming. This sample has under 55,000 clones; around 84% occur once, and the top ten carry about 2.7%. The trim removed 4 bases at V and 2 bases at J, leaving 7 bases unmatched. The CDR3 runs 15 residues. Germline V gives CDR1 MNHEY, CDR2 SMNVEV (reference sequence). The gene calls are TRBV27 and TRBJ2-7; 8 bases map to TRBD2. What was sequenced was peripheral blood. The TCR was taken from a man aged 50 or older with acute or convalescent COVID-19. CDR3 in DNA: TGTGCCAGCAGTTCCTTGACGGGACTAGCCTACGAGCAGTACTTC. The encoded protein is CASSSLTGLAYEQYF.